The clone carrying this T cell receptor beta chain was seen once. The antigen is unknown. PCR involved 60 Vbeta and 13 Jbeta primers. In the source study's methods: Roughly 10 million shared chains were among 65 million to 85 million unique TCR beta chains counted in a later analysis. Here immunoSEQ multiplex PCR was the method, and the copy in TCRdb shows in-frame clones only, minus some. Clone size and the V and J calls come from that table; the DNA yielded D and trimming. The sample holds tens of thousands of clones, around 70% seen once. Unmatched junction bases numbered 6, after V lost 4 bases and J lost 2 bases. Germline V gives CDR1 MNHEY, CDR2 SMNVEV (reference sequence). The CDR3 has 16 amino acids. The data belong to a study of cytomegalovirus exposure and HLA in healthy donors. General observations from the study: Within an earlier analysis, most TCR beta V segments proved productive either about 87% or about 30% of the time. In vitro testing confirmed a few CMV-associated chains as specific for CMV antigens.

The V and J genes are TRBV27 and TRBJ2-7, with 12 nucleotides matching TRBD2. This sequence was found in a woman aged 25 to 45 in good health and CMV-seronegative. The sequenced sample was PBMCs. CDR3 sequence: CASSSGLAGRAYEQYF. The CDR3 bases are TGTGCCAGCAGTTCAGGACTAGCGGGGCGGGCCTACGAGCAGTACTTC.